What follows describes a single T cell receptor (beta chain). Its antigen remains unknown. The data stem from a study of CD8+CD57+ T cells in acquired aplastic anemia. Study details: Sorted CD4+ and CD8+ cells gave a mean 3.2 ug DNA, range about 0.19 to 27.4 ug.

The study profiled TCR beta VDJ and CDR3 using genomic DNA as template. TCRdb analysed the reads with MiXCR anew, one entry per CDR3 protein. This table holds roughly 220,000 distinct CDR3 sequences, approximately 65% found once. For sequencing, patients were chosen who had shown expansion of CD8+CD57+ cells by flow cytometry. Study observations and caveats: Any difference that existed in CD8+ Simpson's diversity between patients and controls was not significant. The study identified more than 25 CD8+ CDR3 sequences shared by patients and controls.

This sequence was found in a human donor with aplastic anemia. The sequenced material came from sorted CD4+, CD8+, or CD8+CD57+ T cells (not recorded which) from PBMCs.

The CDR3 spells CAGSPGDRGHEQYF. The DNA for the CDR3 is TGTGCCGGCTCCCCTGGGGACAGGGGGCACGAGCAGTACTTC. The chain uses TRBV6-1 and TRBJ2-7; 12 bases line up with TRBD1. The CDR3 length is 14 residues. The germline gives CDR1 MNHNS, CDR2 SASEGT. V shed 11 bases, J shed 5 bases, and the junction held 10 bases outside the gene matches.